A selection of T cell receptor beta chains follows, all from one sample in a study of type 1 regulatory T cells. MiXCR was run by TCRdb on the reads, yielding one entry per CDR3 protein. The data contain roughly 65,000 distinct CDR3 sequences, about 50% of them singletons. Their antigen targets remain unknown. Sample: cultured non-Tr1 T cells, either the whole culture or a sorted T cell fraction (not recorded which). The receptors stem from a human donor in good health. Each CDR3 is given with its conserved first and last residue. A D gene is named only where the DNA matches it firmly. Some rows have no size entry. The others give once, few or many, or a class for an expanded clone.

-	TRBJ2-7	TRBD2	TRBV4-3	TGCGCCAGCAGCCAAGATTGGGGACTAGTCCGCGAGCAGTACTTC	CASSQDWGLVREQYF
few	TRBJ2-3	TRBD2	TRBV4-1	TGCGCCAGCAGCCAAGCGGGGGGGCTGAACACAGATACGCAGTATTTT	CASSQAGGLNTDTQYF
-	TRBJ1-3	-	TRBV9	TGTGCCAGCAGCCCAGGGACGGGGGGCCGTGCGAACACCATATATTTT	CASSPGTGGRANTIYF
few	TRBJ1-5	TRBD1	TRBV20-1	TGCAGTGCTACTACAGGGGAGTATCAGCCCCAGCATTTT	CSATTGEYQPQHF
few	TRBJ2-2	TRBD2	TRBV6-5	TGTGCCAGCAGTTACTTTAGCGGGGGGGCGCCCGGGGAGCTGTTTTTT	CASSYFSGGAPGELFF
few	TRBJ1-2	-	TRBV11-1	TGTGCCAGCAGCTTAGGTCCGGATTCTTATGGCTACACCTTC	CASSLGPDSYGYTF
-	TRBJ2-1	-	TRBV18	TGTGCCAGCTCCCCACTTGCGGGGTCCTACCATGAGCAGTTCTTC	CASSPLAGSYHEQFF
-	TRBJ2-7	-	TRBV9	TGTGCCAGCAGCGTAATAGGGGACACCAGGGGTCCCGAGCAGTACTTC	CASSVIGDTRGPEQYF
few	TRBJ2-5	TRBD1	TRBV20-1	TGCAGTGCGGAGTGGGACAGAGAGACCCAGTACTTC	CSAEWDRETQYF
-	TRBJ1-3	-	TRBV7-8	TGTGCCAGCAGCTCCGGGGGAGGGGGGCTAGGTGGAAACACCATATATTTT	CASSSGGGGLGGNTIYF
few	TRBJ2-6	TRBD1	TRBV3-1	TGTGCCAGCAGCCCGACAGGGACAAACGTCCTGACTTTC	CASSPTGTNVLTF
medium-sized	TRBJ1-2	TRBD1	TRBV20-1	TGCAGTGCGCCTGGACAGGCTGATGGCTACACCTTC	CSAPGQADGYTF
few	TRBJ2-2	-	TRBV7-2	TGTGCCAGCAGCCCGTCGGCCGGGGACACCGGGGAGCTGTTTTTT	CASSPSAGDTGELFF
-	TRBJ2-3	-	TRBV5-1	TGCGCCAGCAGCCCCCCGGGCGGAGCCGGCGATACGCAGTATTTT	CASSPPGGAGDTQYF
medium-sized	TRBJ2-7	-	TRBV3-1	TGTGCCAGCAGCCCTCAGGGTGGCGAGCAGTACTTC	CASSPQGGEQYF
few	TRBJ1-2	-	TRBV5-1	TGCGCCAGCAGCTTGGGGCGGGGAAGCTATGGCTACACCTTC	CASSLGRGSYGYTF
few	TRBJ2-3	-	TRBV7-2	TGTGCCAGCAGCTCCTCCTTAGGTAGCACAGATACGCAGTATTTT	CASSSSLGSTDTQYF
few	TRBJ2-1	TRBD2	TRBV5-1	TGCGCCAGCAGCTTGGTGGGACGTCTAGCGGGGGGAAATGAGCAGTTCTTC	CASSLVGRLAGGNEQFF
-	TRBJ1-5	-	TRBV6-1	TGTGCCAGCAGGGGAAATGACAGGACCGACAATCAGCCCCAGCATTTT	CASRGNDRTDNQPQHF
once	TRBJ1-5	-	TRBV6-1	TGTGCCAGCAGTTCCGGGAGAGAACAGCCCCAGCATTTT	CASSSGREQPQHF
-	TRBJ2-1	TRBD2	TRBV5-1	TGCGCCAGCAAAGCGGGGGGTTGGTTTAAGCAGTTCTTC	CASKAGGWFKQFF
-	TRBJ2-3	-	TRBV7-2	TGTGCCAGCAGCAACGGTCTATACACAGATACGCAGTATTTT	CASSNGLYTDTQYF